These 14 T cell receptor beta chains originate from one sample sequenced in a study of OX40 agonist ivuxolimab in advanced cancers. Data came from immunoSEQ multiplex PCR; TCRdb stores just in-frame clones and leaves some out. The repertoire holds 64,000 or so clones, with about 83% as singletons. The starting material was CD4+ or CD8+ T cells sorted from blood, obtained in a trial of the OX40 agonist ivuxolimab. The source of these receptors is an adult with an advanced solid tumor such as melanoma, head and neck, liver or kidney cancer.

The chain uses TRBV11-2 and TRBJ2-2; 8 bases line up with TRBD1. Losses at the gene ends were 5 bases for V and 4 bases for J; bases not matched to a gene: 6. This CDR3 region has 15 residues. The germline CDR1 and CDR2 sequences are SGHAT and FQNNGV. The CDR3 DNA sequence: TGTGCCAGCAGCACACAGGGGGTACTCACCGGGGAGCTGTTTTTT. Translation gives CASSTQGVLTGELFF.

The chain links TRBV18 to TRBJ1-5, with 9 bases fitting TRBD1. CDR3 length equals 18 residues. J was trimmed by 1 base and V by 3 bases; bases with no gene match: 10. The V gene's germline CDR1 is KGHSH and CDR2 LQKENI. CDR3 coding DNA: TGTGCCAGCTCACCCCGGGGACAGGGCCTATCGAGCAATCAGCCCCAGCATTTT. Protein product: CASSPRGQGLSSNQPQHF.

V and J are TRBV5-1 and TRBJ2-6; D possibly uses TRBD1 or TRBD2 (6 bases each). The CDR3 has 17 residues. Germline V lookup: CDR1 SGHRS, CDR2 YFSETQ. Trimming cost V 0 bases and J 4 bases, with 14 bases left between them. The CDR3 nucleotides read TGCGCCAGCAGCTTGGCCCCGGGGGCTGGCGGGGCCAACGTCCTGACTTTC. This gives the protein CASSLAPGAGGANVLTF.

This clone was observed once. The chain couples TRBV2 to TRBJ2-5; the D is unclear. CDR3 length: 13 amino acids. The germline V and J ends were trimmed by 7 bases and 0 bases, with 9 bases remaining between them. The germline CDR1 and CDR2 sequences are SNHLY and FYNNEI. CDR3 nucleotide sequence: TGTGCCAGCACCCGGACGTACCAAGAGACCCAGTACTTC. It translates to CASTRTYQETQYF.

The genes are TRBV7-3 and TRBJ2-3, with a tentative D call TRBD1 (6 bases). Germline loops: CDR1 SGHTA, CDR2 FQGTGA. The CDR3 totals 14 residues. Trimming pared 1 base from V and 4 bases from J, leaving 9 bases between. CDR3 loop: CASSLNRVADTQYF. The CDR3 coding sequence is TGTGCCAGCAGCTTAAACAGGGTGGCAGATACGCAGTATTTT.

V is TRBV5-1 and J is TRBJ1-4, with D tentatively TRBD1 (6 bases). The V gene's germline CDR1 is SGHRS and CDR2 YFSETQ. The V end was cut by 1 base, the J end by 5 bases, with 12 bases between. The CDR3 has 15 amino acids. CDR3 in amino acids: CASSLWGPGNEKLFF. DNA of the CDR3: TGCGCCAGCAGCTTGTGGGGGCCGGGAAATGAAAAACTGTTTTTT.

V usage is TRBV27 and J usage is TRBJ2-1; 11 bases line up with TRBD2. The J segment lost 6 bases and the V segment lost 1 base, leaving 2 bases of the junction unmatched. Germline V lookup: CDR1 MNHEY, CDR2 SMNVEV (reference sequence). The CDR3 has 15 amino acids. CDR3 sequence reads: CASSLLAGGVNEQFF. CDR3 DNA: TGTGCCAGCAGTTTATTAGCGGGAGGGGTCAATGAGCAGTTCTTC.

This clone was seen a single time. The chain joins TRBV30 to TRBJ1-1; D gene uncertain. The germline gives CDR1 GTSNPN, CDR2 SVGIG (reference sequence). This CDR3 is built from 11 residues. V shed 4 bases and J shed 1 base, with 4 bases lying between them. The CDR3, as DNA: TGTGCCTGGATGGCGAACACTGAAGCTTTCTTT. Translating it yields CAWMANTEAFF.

The chain carries TRBV9 and TRBJ2-3; TRBD2 matches at 10 bases. Germline V gene lookup returns CDR1 SGDLS and CDR2 YYNGEE. The CDR3 totals 17 residues. With V trimmed by 4 bases and J by 2 bases, 10 bases remained unmatched. CDR3 DNA sequence: TGTGCCAGCAGCACAGACCCAGCGGGGGGGATCACAGATACGCAGTATTTT. Translated: CASSTDPAGGITDTQYF.

The V and J genes are TRBV4-1 and TRBJ2-5; D ambiguous. The CDR3 totals 15 residues. V lost 8 bases to trimming and J lost 1 base, with 17 bases between them. The germline V gene has CDR1 MGHRA and CDR2 YSYEKL. The CDR3: CASSPLNRAQETQYF. CDR3 DNA sequence: TGCGCCAGCTCCCCTCTTAATAGGGCCCAAGAGACCCAGTACTTC.

V is TRBV6-6 and J is TRBJ1-6; possibly TRBD1 for D (5 bases). The ends were cut back, 6 bases at V and 9 bases at J, with 9 bases in the middle. Germline CDR1 and CDR2: MNHNY and SVGAGI (reference sequence). The CDR3 sequence is 12 residues long. CDR3 sequence: CASSLQGSPLHF. In DNA form, the CDR3 reads TGTGCCAGCAGCCTGCAGGGTTCACCCCTCCACTTT.

This chain uses TRBV12-5 with TRBJ1-1; the D gene is possibly TRBD1 (6 bases). V was trimmed by 1 base and J by 1 base, leaving 10 bases between them. CDR1 LGHNT and CDR2 FRNRAP come from the germline V gene. The CDR3 consists of 15 residues. The CDR3 sequence: CASGLGQGQNTEAFF. The CDR3 nucleotides are TGTGCTAGTGGTTTGGGCCAGGGACAGAACACTGAAGCTTTCTTT.

J is TRBJ2-2 and V is TRBV5-1; 7 positions agree with TRBD1. The V and J ends lost 4 bases and 6 bases, in that order; junction bases with no gene match: 6. The CDR3 loop spans 14 amino acids. Germline V gene lookup returns CDR1 SGHRS and CDR2 YFSETQ. In DNA form, the CDR3 reads TGCGCCAGCAGCGGCACAGGGGTCGCCGGGGAGCTGTTTTTT. This sequence encodes CASSGTGVAGELFF.

The chain employs TRBV5-1 and TRBJ1-1, with no clear D. The CDR3 has 15 amino acids. Trimming removed 4 bases from V and 1 base from J, with 14 bases in between. CDR1 is SGHRS, CDR2 YFSETQ, per germline. CDR3 loop: CASSPTGTENTEAFF. CDR3 DNA sequence: TGCGCCAGCAGCCCAACGGGCACTGAGAACACTGAAGCTTTCTTT.